The following is a T cell receptor beta chain sequence with its context. This clone was picked up one time. The clone's antigen remains unknown. No base quality information exists; no much larger clone differs at one position. This sample is drawn from a study of cytomegalovirus exposure and HLA in healthy donors (dated by TCRdb to between 2016 and 2019). Concerning the study at large: The 666 repertoires of the first cohort and the roughly 110 validation repertoires were produced on the same platform, according to a later analysis. The study was designed to test whether signatures of past pathogen exposure could be identified by cataloging public T cell receptors. In addition to the first cohort of 666 subjects, a separate validation cohort of 130 or so different subjects was used. The study combined high-throughput TCR immunosequencing, statistical association of individual TCRs with disease status, and machine learning to predict cytomegalovirus infection status. Results and caveats for the whole study, not just this receptor: The authors suggested that the approach could potentially be generalized to other disease states and immunological phenotypes. Across donors, most TCR sequences were observed very rarely, whereas some public TCRs were present in many individuals. The classifier was reported to diagnose cytomegalovirus status with high specificity and sensitivity in both the original and validation cohorts. In vitro tests confirmed that a few of the cytomegalovirus-associated TCR beta chains recognize cytomegalovirus antigens. All 120 or so repertoires were used to score co-occurrence in the validation cohort in a later analysis, because that analysis had no HLA typing for the cohort. In a later analysis, TCRs clustered in the first cohort were found to also tend to co-occur in the roughly 110 validation repertoires, with around 94% of cluster scores above 0. The study listed 164 TCR beta chains as associated with cytomegalovirus.

Library construction relied on the immunoSEQ multiplex PCR assay. Per the authors' processing: A statistical classification framework was developed to diagnose cytomegalovirus status using the catalog of TCR beta chain sequences. TCRdb carries this immuneACCESS record with in-frame sequences only. Its versions omit some clonotypes, under half of them owing to an unresolved V gene in the studies checked, with the rest unexplained. The V and J calls and clone size were taken over from that table, and D and trimming were inferred from the DNA. Across this sample there are around 240,000 clones, with 90% seen only once. The leading ten clones occupy less than 0.4% of the sample. Taken from cysteine to phenylalanine, the CDR3 has 16 residues. The entry retains the CDR3 DNA only, 48 bases that are in frame from base 1. The germline V gene gives CDR1 as SGHRS and CDR2 as YFSETQ. The germline V end is reduced by 0 bases and the J end by 5 bases; junction bases left unmatched: 8.

The donors were included in the validation cohort of 90 to 150 subjects, a group kept apart from the roughly 610-subject first cohort. The sequence was collected from a woman aged 18-30 years in good health and CMV-seronegative. Sample: PBMCs. The rearrangement combines TRBV5-1 with TRBJ2-5; 9 middle bases align to TRBD2. The DNA is as follows: TGCGCCAGCAGCTTGGAGGTAGCGGGGGAGGCGGAGACCCAGTACTTC. It specifies CASSLEVAGEAETQYF.